By frequency in the sample, the clone carrying this TCR beta chain is medium-sized (0.01 to 0.1%). The antigen is unknown. Stated time point: sample taken at primary tumor resection. The sample comes from a study of spatial heterogeneity in lung cancer. Study results and caveats: In tumors, expanded intratumoral alpha and beta TCR counts tracked mutation counts.

Trimming took 3 bases from V and 0 from J; bases not matched to a gene: 6. The CDR3 contains 16 residues. CDR1 and CDR2 from the germline V gene are SGHRS and YFSETQ. One entry per CDR3 protein, called by TCRdb with MiXCR from the 5' RACE reads. Of approximately 3,700 distinct CDR3 sequences in the sample, 5% to 6.5% were seen once. V and J are TRBV5-1 and TRBJ2-7; 10 bases fit TRBD2. The receptor's source is a female donor with early-stage non-small cell lung cancer. Material: lung tumor tissue, obtained at surgery. CDR3 in amino acids: CASSYKLAGISYEQYF. The DNA for the CDR3 is TGCGCCAGCAGCTACAAACTAGCGGGAATCTCCTACGAGCAGTACTTC.